This T cell receptor beta chain was documented in a study of identical twins. Study-level results: Cord blood beta clonotypes that were abundant carried fewer insertions, and memory repertoires showed no such trend. Twins' excess sharing was less marked for out-of-frame beta sequences. Donors were not followed over many years; analysis was cross-sectional.

The CDR3 extends over 15 amino acids. J gave up 8 bases and V 1 base, and 6 bases lay outside the gene matches. There are a few counts of this clonotype. Its target is unknown. Template switching added a universal primer site, and cDNA bore unique molecular identifiers. TCRdb recomputed calls from the 5' RACE reads with MiXCR, one row per CDR3 protein. The sample includes 550,000 to 800,000 distinct CDR3 sequences, roughly 6.6% of them seen just once. This same sample was also taken into another study, of yellow fever vaccine responses in identical twins.

Sample: PBMCs. This clonotype originated in a woman aged 18-29 years in good health. This chain connects TRBV12-3 or TRBV12-4 to TRBJ2-1, with 9 positions matching TRBD2. CDR3 DNA: TGTGCCAGCAGTTTAGGCCTAGCGGGATCGGATGAGCAGTTCTTC. It specifies CASSLGLAGSDEQFF.